The 28 T cell receptor beta chains in this list originate from one sample, sequenced in a study of cytomegalovirus exposure and HLA in healthy donors. In the PCR, 60 Vbeta and 13 Jbeta primers were used. Method: immunoSEQ multiplex PCR; TCRdb's copy keeps in-frame clones and lacks some. The sample includes 100,000 to 150,000 clones, more than 60% of them seen just once. The sequencing input was PBMCs. These receptors were collected from a woman in her forties in good health and CMV-seropositive.

The gene calls are TRBV6-1 and TRBJ2-7; D gene ambiguous. The germline gives CDR1 MNHNS, CDR2 SASEGT. The CDR3 spans 11 residues. V was shortened by 10 bases and J by 5 bases, with 12 bases between the two germline ends. CDR3 sequence: CATRLLNEQYF. The DNA for the CDR3 is TGTGCCACTCGACTCCTAAACGAGCAGTACTTC.

This sequence joins TRBV7-8 and TRBJ1-5; 8 bases match TRBD1. After removal of 1 base from V and 5 bases from J, the junction contained 1 base not matched to a gene. This CDR3 spans 14 amino acids. In germline, CDR1 is SGHVS, CDR2 FQNEAQ. CDR3 loop: CASSLGTGHQPQHF. The CDR3 DNA is TGTGCCAGCAGCTTAGGGACAGGGCATCAGCCCCAGCATTTT.

This CDR3 reads CASSELPGAQETQYF. In DNA form, the CDR3 reads TGTGCCAGCAGTGAATTACCAGGGGCCCAAGAGACCCAGTACTTC. The J gene is TRBJ2-5, the V gene TRBV6-1, with a tentative D call TRBD1 (6 bases). This CDR3 is 15 amino acids long. With 2 bases removed from V and 1 base from J, the gap between germline ends came to 11 bases. Germline V gene sequence: CDR1 MNHNS, CDR2 SASEGT.

The chain combines TRBV5-1 with TRBJ1-1; 9 bases fit TRBD1. The CDR3 covers 14 residues. The J segment lost 2 bases and the V segment lost 4 bases, leaving 3 bases of the junction unmatched. From germline, CDR1 is SGHRS and CDR2 YFSETQ. Written as DNA, the CDR3 is TGCGCCAGCAGCCGGGGACAGGGCAACACTGAAGCTTTCTTT. Protein sequence: CASSRGQGNTEAFF.

The V gene is TRBV25-1, the J gene TRBJ1-1, with D possibly being TRBD1 (5 bases). Germline V gives CDR1 MGHDK, CDR2 SYGVNS. The CDR3 consists of 15 residues. Trimming removed 0 bases at V and 4 bases at J, with 12 bases between. CDR3 loop: CASSEYLGGITEAFF. Here the CDR3 DNA reads TGTGCCAGCAGTGAATATCTCGGGGGGATCACTGAAGCTTTCTTT.

This chain connects TRBV5-1 to TRBJ1-2; 8 nucleotides align to TRBD1. CDR1 is SGHRS and CDR2 is YFSETQ in the germline V gene. With 4 bases clipped from V and 6 bases from J, the junction kept 5 bases outside the gene matches. This CDR3 has 13 amino acids. CDR3 DNA: TGCGCCAGCAGCACGGGACAGGTCGATGGCTACACCTTC. It is translated as CASSTGQVDGYTF.

The chain carries TRBV10-3 and TRBJ2-3; 14 bases fit TRBD2. Unmatched junction bases numbered 5, after V lost 9 bases and J lost 6 bases. The CDR3 contains 14 residues. Germline V gives CDR1 ENHRY, CDR2 SYGVKD. The CDR3 coding sequence is TGTGCCATTGCCGGGACTAGCGGGAGCGATACGCAGTATTTT. Its translation: CAIAGTSGSDTQYF.

This sequence joins TRBV6-1 and TRBJ1-5; D remains unclear. Trimming removed 1 base from V and 2 bases from J, with 12 bases in between. The germline V gene has CDR1 MNHNS and CDR2 SASEGT. The CDR3 loop spans 16 amino acids. CDR3 DNA sequence: TGTGCCAGCAGTGAAGTTCATCAGGTGCGCAATCAGCCCCAGCATTTT. Residues: CASSEVHQVRNQPQHF.

A few counts support this clone. The chain couples TRBV6-6 to TRBJ1-5, with a weak D call TRBD1 (5 bases). V dropped 10 bases and J dropped 1 base, with 14 bases sitting between them. The germline V gene has CDR1 MNHNY and CDR2 SVGAGI (reference sequence). The length of the CDR3 is 14 residues. CDR3 nucleotides: TGTGCCATCGGGGGGAAGACGAGCAATCAGCCCCAGCATTTT. It encodes CAIGGKTSNQPQHF.

The chain carries TRBV5-1 and TRBJ1-1, with TRBD1 identical over 7 bases. The germline V gene encodes CDR1 SGHRS and CDR2 YFSETQ. Losses at the gene ends were 5 bases for V and 0 bases for J; bases not matched to a gene: 4. The CDR3 runs to 14 residues. DNA for the CDR3: TGCGCCAGCAGTCCGGGACAGATGAACACTGAAGCTTTCTTT. It encodes CASSPGQMNTEAFF.

J is TRBJ1-2 and V is TRBV2, with D possibly being TRBD1 (6 bases). Germline V lookup: CDR1 SNHLY, CDR2 FYNNEI. The CDR3 spans 13 residues. V gave up 5 bases and J gave up 5 bases, with 12 bases separating them. This CDR3 reads CASSLQGPYGYTF. The CDR3 region has the DNA TGTGCCAGCAGTTTACAGGGTCCTTATGGCTACACCTTC.

As DNA, the CDR3 is TGTGCCAGCAAAGGAGACAGGCGCCTCTATGGCTACACCTTC. Its translation: CASKGDRRLYGYTF. The chain has TRBV6-5 and TRBJ1-2; D possibly corresponds to TRBD1 (6 bases). V was clipped by 7 bases and J by 4 bases, with 16 bases between them. The CDR3 runs 14 residues. Germline V CDR1 and CDR2: MNHEY, SVGAGI.

The chain is built from TRBV7-6 and TRBJ2-7; 7 nucleotides align to TRBD1. The J segment lost 1 base and the V segment lost 5 bases, leaving 8 bases of the junction unmatched. The CDR3 covers 15 residues. From germline, CDR1 is SGHVS and CDR2 FNYEAQ. Here the CDR3 reads CASSADRTLSYEQYF. For the CDR3, the DNA is TGTGCCAGCAGCGCGGACAGGACCTTATCCTACGAGCAGTACTTC.

V gene TRBV6-6 combines with J gene TRBJ1-5; 10 bases are a match to TRBD1. Unmatched junction bases numbered 9, after V lost 6 bases and J lost 4 bases. The CDR3 is made up of 16 amino acids. CDR1 MNHNY and CDR2 SVGAGI come from the germline V gene (reference sequence). The CDR3 region is CASREHDRGRNQPQHF. The CDR3 nucleotides read TGTGCCAGCAGGGAACACGACAGGGGGCGAAATCAGCCCCAGCATTTT.

The chain is built from TRBV12-5 and TRBJ1-1; 9 nucleotides align to TRBD1. V lost 4 bases to trimming and J lost 5 bases; unmatched junction nucleotides: 5. The germline gives CDR1 LGHNT, CDR2 FRNRAP. The CDR3 consists of 14 residues. CDR3 protein: CASGSQGASTEAFF. DNA of the CDR3: TGTGCTAGTGGTTCACAGGGGGCGAGTACTGAAGCTTTCTTT.

V is TRBV5-1 and J is TRBJ2-7, with TRBD2 identical over 13 bases. In germline, CDR1 is SGHRS, CDR2 YFSETQ. The CDR3 totals 14 residues. The ends lost 8 bases at V and 4 bases at J; junction bases unmatched: 6. The CDR3 nucleotides are TGCGCCAGTTCCACTAGCGGGGGGGCTTACGAGCAGTACTTC. Its translation is CASSTSGGAYEQYF.

The chain recombines TRBV29-1 with TRBJ2-3; the match to TRBD2 covers 7 bases. CDR1 and CDR2 (germline): SQVTM, ANQGSEA. V shed 3 bases, J shed 0 bases, and the junction held 3 bases outside the gene matches. CDR3 length: 14 amino acids. In nucleotides, the CDR3 is TGCAGCGTTGACCTAGCGGATAGCACAGATACGCAGTATTTT. Translating gives CSVDLADSTDTQYF.

The chain has TRBV28 and TRBJ1-2; D remains unclear. The CDR3 covers 12 residues. Germline V gene lookup returns CDR1 MDHEN and CDR2 SYDVKM. The germline V and J ends were trimmed by 3 bases and 0 bases, with 2 bases remaining between them. The chain's CDR3 is CASSFSNYGYTF. CDR3 bases: TGTGCCAGCAGTTTCTCTAACTATGGCTACACCTTC.

This clone showed up just a few times. The chain uses TRBV6-5 and TRBJ1-2; perhaps TRBD1 as D (5 bases). V lost 4 bases and J lost 3, with 12 bases in between. The CDR3 length is 14 residues. Germline V lookup: CDR1 MNHEY, CDR2 SVGAGI. The DNA for the CDR3 is TGTGCCAGCAGTTTAGGGGTTAGGTACTATGGCTACACCTTC. Protein: CASSLGVRYYGYTF.

V gene TRBV28 combines with J gene TRBJ2-7, with 7 positions matching TRBD2. V lost 3 bases to trimming and J lost 5 bases; unmatched junction nucleotides: 13. The CDR3 is 16 amino acids. The germline gives CDR1 MDHEN, CDR2 SYDVKM. The CDR3 nucleotides read TGTGCCAGCAGTTTTCCGTTCGGGAGGAACACCCACGAGCAGTACTTC. Its translation: CASSFPFGRNTHEQYF.

This clone was seen more than once but under ten times. This chain connects TRBV19 to TRBJ2-7; 7 positions match TRBD1. Germline V gives CDR1 LNHDA, CDR2 SQIVND (reference sequence). After removal of 2 bases from V and 0 bases from J, the junction contained 4 bases not matched to a gene. The CDR3 covers 15 residues. CDR3 residues: CASSITGTDSYEQYF. CDR3 coding DNA: TGTGCCAGTAGTATAACCGGGACAGACTCCTACGAGCAGTACTTC.

This rearrangement joins TRBV12-5 to TRBJ2-7; D gene uncertain. V dropped 2 bases and J dropped 0 bases, with 8 bases sitting between them. Germline CDR1 and CDR2: LGHNT and FRNRAP. The CDR3 contains 14 residues. CDR3 bases: TGTGCTAGTGGTTTGCAGCCTAGCTCCTACGAGCAGTACTTC. Protein: CASGLQPSSYEQYF. The full variable domain, its missing parts supplied by reference TRBV12-5 and TRBJ2-7, is DARVTQTPRHKVTEMGQEVTMRCQPILGHNTVFWYRQTMMQGLELLAYFRNRAPLDDSGMPKDRFSAEMPDATLATLKIQPSEPRDSAVYFCASGLQPSSYEQYFGPGTRLTVT.

The chain combines TRBV7-8 with TRBJ2-7, with D unresolved. The CDR3 length is 15 residues. V lost 5 bases and J lost 0, with 14 bases in between. The germline V gene has CDR1 SGHVS and CDR2 FQNEAQ. CDR3 bases: TGTGCCAGCAGCCCACTGAGCGTGAGCTCCTACGAGCAGTACTTC. The encoded protein is CASSPLSVSSYEQYF.

Only a few counts were recorded for this clone. This chain uses TRBV5-4 with TRBJ2-3; TRBD2 matches at 7 bases. V gave up 1 base and J gave up 10 bases; unmatched junction bases: 6. The CDR3 has 13 residues. Germline loops: CDR1 SGHNT, CDR2 YYREEE (reference sequence). CDR3 coding DNA: TGTGCCAGCAGCTTGTGGGGGGAGGGGCCGCAGTATTTT. Amino acids: CASSLWGEGPQYF.

The gene calls are TRBV6-5 and TRBJ2-7; 9 nucleotides agree with TRBD1. Germline CDR1 and CDR2: MNHEY and SVGAGI. CDR3 length equals 14 residues. V was clipped by 0 bases and J by 7 bases; unmatched bases: 4. CDR3 amino acids: CASSYSGQGREQYF. The CDR3 bases are TGTGCCAGCAGTTACTCGGGACAGGGTCGAGAGCAGTACTTC.

This clone was detected only a few times. The chain recombines TRBV6-5 with TRBJ2-2; a possible D gene is TRBD2 (6 bases). Trimming left V 0 bases short and J 4 bases short, with 12 bases between. This CDR3 has 16 residues. Germline V CDR1 and CDR2: MNHEY, SVGAGI. The CDR3 bases are TGTGCCAGCAGTTACTCGCACGGGAGCGGCACCGGGGAGCTGTTTTTT. Protein sequence: CASSYSHGSGTGELFF.

Of note for this clone: The junction departs from germline at one end; a sequencing error may be responsible. The chain links TRBV5-1 to TRBJ1-1, with D tentatively TRBD1 (5 bases). This CDR3 region has 14 residues. Germline V gene data show CDR1 as SGHRS and CDR2 as YFSETQ. Here the CDR3 DNA reads TGCGCCAGCAGCTTGGTTACCAAGGACACTGAAGCCTTCTTT. Translation gives CASSLVTKDTEAFF. The full variable domain, its missing parts supplied by reference TRBV5-1 and TRBJ1-1, is KAGVTQTPRYLIKTRGQQVTLSCSPISGHRSVSWYQQTPGQGLQFLFEYFSETQRNKGNFPGRFSGRQFSNSRSEMNVSTLELGDSALYLCASSLVTKDTEAFFGQGTRLTVV.

The rearrangement uses TRBV5-1 and TRBJ2-3, with TRBD1 matching 9 bases. CDR1 is SGHRS and CDR2 is YFSETQ in the germline V gene. V shed 4 bases, J shed 6 bases, and the junction held 12 bases outside the gene matches. The CDR3 covers 16 residues. The CDR3 nucleotides read TGCGCCAGCAGCCCTTTGGGACAGGGCCTAGGGGATACGCAGTATTTT. Amino acid sequence: CASSPLGQGLGDTQYF.